This TCR beta chain was documented in a study of blood T cell repertoires in COVID-19. In the study overall: Both acute and convalescent COVID-19 samples were obtained from the United States, Italy and Spain.

V dropped 7 bases and J dropped 4 bases, with 11 bases sitting between them. Germline CDR1 is SGHDT and CDR2 is YYEEEE. The CDR3 consists of 12 residues. Per the authors' pipeline: Cell counts per sample came from amplifying reference gene primers. The method was immunoSEQ multiplex PCR; TCRdb's version includes in-frame clones alone and lacks a portion of them. V and J calls plus clone size are reproduced from that table; the DNA served to infer D and trimming. The data contain about 180,000 clones, 70% to 90% of them singletons. Sequencing was carried out using peripheral blood. This clonotype was sampled from a woman in her thirties with active or convalescent COVID-19. The J gene is TRBJ1-2, the V gene TRBV5-6; possibly TRBD1 for D (5 bases). The CDR3 region is CASGGDLYGYTF. CDR3 DNA sequence: TGTGCCAGCGGGGGGGACCTCTATGGCTACACCTTC.